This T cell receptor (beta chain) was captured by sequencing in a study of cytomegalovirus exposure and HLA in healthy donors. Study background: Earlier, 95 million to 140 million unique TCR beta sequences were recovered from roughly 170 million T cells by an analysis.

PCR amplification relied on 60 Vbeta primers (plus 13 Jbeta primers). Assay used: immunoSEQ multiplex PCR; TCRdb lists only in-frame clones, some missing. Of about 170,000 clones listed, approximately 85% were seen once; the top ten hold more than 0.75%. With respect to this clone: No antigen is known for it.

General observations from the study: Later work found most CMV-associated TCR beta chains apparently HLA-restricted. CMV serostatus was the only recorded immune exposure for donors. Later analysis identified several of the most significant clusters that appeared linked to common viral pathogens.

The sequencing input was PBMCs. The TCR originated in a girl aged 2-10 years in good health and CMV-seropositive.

This CDR3 reads CATTRANLAETQYF. CDR3 DNA sequence: TGTGCCACAACTAGAGCGAACTTAGCAGAGACCCAGTACTTC. The rearrangement uses TRBV2 and TRBJ2-5; weak D call: TRBD2 (5 bases). CDR1 SNHLY and CDR2 FYNNEI come from the germline V gene. The CDR3 is made up of 14 amino acids. Trimming stripped 10 bases from V and 4 bases from J, with 19 bases between.